This T cell receptor beta chain was found in a study of T cell repertoires in cytomegalovirus infection. For the study at large: It can be stated that public TCR beta signatures indicated CMV infection as well as a matching HLA type.

Germline CDR1 SGHTA, CDR2 FQGNSA. With 5 bases clipped from V and 3 bases from J, the junction kept 5 bases outside the gene matches. The CDR3 totals 15 residues. This clonotype was counted many times. The antigen is not known. From the reads, TCRdb called clonotypes with MiXCR, one entry per CDR3 protein. The sample consists of 650,000 to 850,000 distinct CDR3 sequences, around 29% of them appearing once. The sequence derives from a human donor in good health (CMV status not recorded). Some clones in this sample may be carry-over from other donors' samples. V and J are TRBV7-2 and TRBJ1-5; 9 bases are a match to TRBD1. Material: cultured CD8+ T cells from PBMCs, obtained from culture after CMV antigen stimulation. CDR3 amino acids: CASSPGTGFNQPQHF. DNA for the CDR3: TGTGCCAGCAGCCCGGGGACAGGGTTCAATCAGCCCCAGCATTTT.